Here is one TCR beta chain with its context. Its antigen remains unidentified. Sequencing was performed with immunoSEQ multiplex PCR; in TCRdb, only in-frame clones are kept and a portion is missing. The sample shows around 50,000 clones, more than 85% of them seen only once. Exposure to brentuximab vedotin varied, and each patient had relapsed following autologous stem cell transplantation. Germline V gene data show CDR1 as LGHNA and CDR2 as YSLEER. Germline trimming cut 1 base from V and 1 base from J; bases unmatched to any gene: 0. The CDR3 totals 14 residues. This specimen belongs to a study of PD-1 blockade in classical Hodgkin lymphoma. About the study: Nivolumab dosed at 3 mg/kg went to patients intravenously every 2 weeks.

Study outcomes and limitations: Researchers reported that CD4+ TCR diversity, though not CD8+, rose significantly by C4D1. Newly diagnosed patients had diversity similar to the baseline diversity of complete responders.

The receptor comes from a human donor with classical Hodgkin lymphoma. The chain uses TRBV4-3 and TRBJ2-7; 8 positions agree with TRBD2. The sequencing used peripheral blood mononuclear cells (PBMCs), collected before the second cycle of nivolumab. CDR3 nucleotide sequence: TGCGCCAGCAGCCAAGCGGGAGGGTCCTACGAGCAGTACTTC. As protein: CASSQAGGSYEQYF.